The rows below give T cell receptor beta chains drawn from one sample of a study of CXCR3-negative and CXCR3-positive naive CD8 T cells. TCRdb re-analyzed the 5' RACE reads; it lists each CDR3 protein once, without DNA. The sample has approximately 3,100 distinct CDR3 sequences. The sample consisted of naive CXCR3+ CD8+ T cells from blood. The receptors here all came from a human donor in good health. Some clones in this sample may be carry-over from other donors' samples. Both conserved end residues are part of each CDR3. Size values are once, few and many counts, or a class for expanded clones, and some rows have none.

V gene,clone size,J gene,CDR3 protein
TRBV7-9,NA,TRBJ1-6,CASSSPGQSNSPLHF
TRBV4-3,NA,TRBJ2-7,CASSGGQSSYEQYF
TRBV4-3,NA,TRBJ2-7,CASSQDRTLVSYEQYF
TRBV11-2,medium-sized,TRBJ2-1,CASSFSAPDLSSYNEQFF
TRBV20-1,medium-sized,TRBJ1-2,CSAREVQTINYGYTF
TRBV6-1,medium-sized,TRBJ2-1,CASSLAGGTYNEQFF
TRBV3-1,medium-sized,TRBJ2-1,CASSPQGRSYNEQFF
TRBV29-1,medium-sized,TRBJ1-2,CSAPDREDGYTF
TRBV6-6,medium-sized,TRBJ2-5,CASSPGTGGGETQYF
TRBV7-6,NA,TRBJ1-6,CASSQWDTNSPLHF
TRBV7-9,medium-sized,TRBJ1-1,CASSLGAVEAFF
TRBV12-5,medium-sized,TRBJ2-1,CASGTPGGLAGDEQFF
TRBV21-1,NA,TRBJ2-5,CARGVIGQETQYF
TRBV6-5,medium-sized,TRBJ2-7,CASSPGGSGGYEQYF
TRBV5-1,medium-sized,TRBJ2-3,CASSFRQPTDTQYF
TRBV7-9,medium-sized,TRBJ2-1,CASSWGDEQFF
TRBV4-3,medium-sized,TRBJ2-3,CASSQGSTIATDTQYF
TRBV29-1,NA,TRBJ1-3,CSALAGPGNTIYF
TRBV6-5,medium-sized,TRBJ2-5,CASSYSVRGETQYF
TRBV5-5,medium-sized,TRBJ2-1,CASSPGTGGSPTSNEQFF
TRBV20-1,medium-sized,TRBJ1-3,CSASPTAYSGNTIYF
TRBV20-1,medium-sized,TRBJ2-1,CSANDWRNSYNEQFF
TRBV29-1,medium-sized,TRBJ2-1,CSVEGDRANEQFF
TRBV6-2/TRBV6-3,NA,TRBJ2-1,CASSYWGLAYNEQFF
TRBV7-9,medium-sized,TRBJ2-7,CASSLVEGLAAIGEQYF
TRBV12-3/TRBV12-4,NA,TRBJ2-7,CASSLGDGLGYEQYF
TRBV21-1,medium-sized,TRBJ2-7,CASSPAQAEEQYF
TRBV5-1,medium-sized,TRBJ1-3,CASSLDYGSGNTIYF
TRBV29-1,NA,TRBJ2-3,CSVLRGLTDTQYF
TRBV20-1,medium-sized,TRBJ1-1,CSASTGAEAFF
TRBV19,NA,TRBJ1-1,CASSPGAPNTEAFF
TRBV27,large,TRBJ2-5,CASRPGEQETQYF
TRBV5-1,medium-sized,TRBJ2-7,CASSLMGLPYEQYF
TRBV7-9,NA,TRBJ2-3,CASNVPYYGVLEDTQYF
TRBV29-1,medium-sized,TRBJ2-5,CSAPTGWETQYF
TRBV29-1,medium-sized,TRBJ2-3,CSVPRTDTQYF
TRBV12-3/TRBV12-4,medium-sized,TRBJ1-5,CASSWTGGTGQPQHF
TRBV7-2,medium-sized,TRBJ2-7,CASSFTGGNYEQYF
TRBV6-5,medium-sized,TRBJ2-3,CASSPGAGGTQYF
TRBV29-1,medium-sized,TRBJ1-4,CSVEDKGDRTNEKLFF
TRBV29-1,medium-sized,TRBJ2-3,CNHQGEDTQYF
TRBV7-8,medium-sized,TRBJ2-3,CASTPGEAHPYF
TRBV11-2,medium-sized,TRBJ1-2,CASSLDLTGDINYGYTF
TRBV29-1,NA,TRBJ2-3,CSVDTLAGKSTDTQYF
TRBV6-2/TRBV6-3,medium-sized,TRBJ1-6,CASSSLDSPLHF
TRBV7-2,NA,TRBJ2-3,CASSKGTSGSDTQYF
TRBV11-2,NA,TRBJ2-1,CASLWGASYNEQFF
TRBV29-1,medium-sized,TRBJ2-3,CSVLGQDRVDTQYF
TRBV6-6,medium-sized,TRBJ1-1,CATTGLVNTEAFF